This TCR beta chain was sequenced during a study of HIV-infected patients and healthy controls. Study-wide findings and caveats: Mean usage of eight alpha and eight beta V genes differed significantly in HIV-infected patients versus controls. Study cohorts differed slightly in age and sex, but this did not explain diversity differences.

A remark on this clonotype: Its specificity is not known.

CDR1 is DFQATT, CDR2 SNEGSKA, per germline (reference sequence). This CDR3 comprises 13 residues. With V trimmed by 6 bases and J by 5 bases, 8 bases remained unmatched. cDNA was made from about 480 ng RNA using alpha and beta constant primers. Alpha and beta chain libraries were made separately by chain-specific third strand synthesis with multiplexing indices. One entry per CDR3 protein results from TCRdb running MiXCR on the 5' RACE reads. The table includes about 19,000 distinct CDR3 sequences, about 8.3% detected once. Whole blood was used without fractionation, so all unsorted peripheral T cells were included.

Sequenced: blood. The chain joins TRBV20-1 to TRBJ2-3; TRBD2 matches 7 bases. This sequence was found in an adult in good health. The CDR3 here is CSASGNGEDTQYF. In nucleotides, the CDR3 is TGCAGTGCCAGCGGGAATGGGGAAGATACGCAGTATTTT.